The following is a TCR beta chain sequence with its context. What antigen it recognizes has not been identified. Nothing much larger sits one base from this clone, and base qualities are not available. From the cysteine through the phenylalanine, the CDR3 covers 12 amino acids. The sequence is cut down to CDR3 DNA, 36 bases in frame from base 1. V is reduced by 2 bases and J by 5 bases, leaving a spacing of 6 bases between them. CDR1 KGHSH and CDR2 LQKENI were looked up in the germline V gene. The collaborating institutions used their own protocols to collect whole blood in K2EDTA tubes. Collaborator samples were shipped for TCRbeta analysis as frozen whole blood, isolated PBMCs, or DNA extracted from either sample type. The data are from a study of blood T cell repertoires in COVID-19 (dated by TCRdb to 2018 to 2021). At the level of the whole study: Samples covering the acute and convalescent phases of COVID-19 were provided by collaborators in the United States, Italy and Spain. Subjects who had been exposed to COVID-19, were actively infected with it, or had recovered from it provided the deeply sampled blood TCRbeta repertoires that made up the dataset. The prospective study material was composed of cDNA or gDNA derived from T cells, B-cell-depleted T cells, or PBMCs. The samples were drawn from two sources: the first 160 participants of the ongoing ImmuneRACE study, and fewer than 1,500 subjects contributed by 6 global collaborators. The repertoires were released in a freely available public database meant as a resource for research on the immune response to SARS-CoV-2. A de-identified subject ID, COVID-19 status, age in years and sex were almost always included in the sample metadata. HLA class I and class II types, where available, came from metadata supplied by the sample provider rather than from assay-based typing.

Overall results and qualifications from the work: Clinical and demographic metadata were provided uncurated, with the amount varying by source and participant.

TCRbeta CDR3 regions were amplified from genomic DNA using the immunoSEQ Assay, a bias-controlled multiplex PCR. The published analysis was carried out like this. The number of nucleated cells in each sample was estimated from the amplification of reference gene primers within the assay. To quantify the absolute abundance of each unique TCRbeta CDR3 rearrangement, sequence reads were collapsed and filtered. For each sample, productive Simpson clonality was calculated as the square root of Simpson's diversity index across productive rearrangements. Held by TCRdb, this immuneACCESS table contains in-frame sequences only and omits some clones. Under half of the omission traces to an unresolved V gene where checked; the cause of the rest is unknown. V and J calls and clone size are those listed in that table; D and trimming were worked out from the DNA. This sample gives about 160,000 clones in total; roughly four fifths of them show up just once. Approximately 10% of the sample is in the top ten clones.

The sequence was collected from a human donor in a cohort sampled during active COVID-19. The chain was built from TRBV18 and TRBJ2-5, with no D gene named confidently. Sequencing was done on a sample of peripheral blood. This receptor has the CDR3 CASSPARETQYF. The sequenced DNA is TGTGCCAGCTCACCAGCCCGGGAGACCCAGTACTTC.